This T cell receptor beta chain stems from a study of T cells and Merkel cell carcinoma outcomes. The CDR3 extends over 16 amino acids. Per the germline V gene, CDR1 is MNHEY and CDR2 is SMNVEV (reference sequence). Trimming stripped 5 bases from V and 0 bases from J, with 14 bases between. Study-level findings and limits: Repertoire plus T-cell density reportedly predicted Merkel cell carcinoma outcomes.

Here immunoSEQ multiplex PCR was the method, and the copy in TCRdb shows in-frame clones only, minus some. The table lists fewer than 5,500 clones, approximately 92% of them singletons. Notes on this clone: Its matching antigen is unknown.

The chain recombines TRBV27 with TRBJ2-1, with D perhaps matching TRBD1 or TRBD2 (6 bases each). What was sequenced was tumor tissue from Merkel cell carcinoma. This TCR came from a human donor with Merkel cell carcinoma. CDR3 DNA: TGTGCCAGCAGTCCCCTAGGGGGGAGCTCCTACAATGAGCAGTTCTTC. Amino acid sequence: CASSPLGGSSYNEQFF.